This T cell receptor beta chain emerged from a study of blood T cells in healthy people across ages. Every donor contributed about 10 milliliters of peripheral blood by blood draw. A few counts support this clonotype. Primed by a sample-barcoded 5' primer and a J-beta primer mix, a second PCR proceeded for about 7 to 12 cycles. TCRdb processed the 5' RACE reads anew with MiXCR; each CDR3 protein has one entry. Seen here are some 940,000 distinct CDR3 sequences, 25% to 35% observed once, and the top ten hold about 10%. The same sample was also used in a study of T cells of mothers and their children. That publication notes: Overlap measured in related mother-child pairs was slightly, non-significantly higher than in unrelated pairs. At a sensitivity of about 92 clones per million clonotypes, no persistent microchimeric T cell clones appeared.

This sequence was found in a woman in her 40s in good health. Material: blood.

CDR3 region: CASSLLLAGGRPYEQYF. DNA for the CDR3: TGTGCCAGCAGCTTATTGCTAGCGGGGGGGCGGCCCTACGAGCAGTACTTC. The V call is TRBV7-2, the J call TRBJ2-7; 12 nucleotides align to TRBD2. The V gene end was trimmed by 2 bases and the J gene end by 2 bases; junction bases not matched to a gene: 7. Germline values: CDR1 SGHTA, CDR2 FQGNSA. This CDR3 contains 17 residues.